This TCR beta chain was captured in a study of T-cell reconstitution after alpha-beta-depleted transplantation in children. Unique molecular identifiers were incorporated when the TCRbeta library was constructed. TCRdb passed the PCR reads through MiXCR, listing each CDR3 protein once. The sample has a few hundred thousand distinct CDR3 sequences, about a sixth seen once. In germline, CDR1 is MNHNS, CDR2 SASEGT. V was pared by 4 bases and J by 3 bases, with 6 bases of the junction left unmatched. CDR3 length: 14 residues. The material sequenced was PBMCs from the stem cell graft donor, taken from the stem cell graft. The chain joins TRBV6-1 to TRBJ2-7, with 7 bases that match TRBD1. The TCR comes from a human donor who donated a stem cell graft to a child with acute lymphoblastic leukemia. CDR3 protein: CASSGGQMIYEQYF. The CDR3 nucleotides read TGTGCCAGCAGTGGGGGACAGATGATCTACGAGCAGTACTTC.